A selection of T cell receptor beta chains follows, all from one sample in a study of early T cells in non-severe SARS-CoV-2 infection. TCRdb reprocessed the 5' RACE reads via MiXCR and lists one record per CDR3 protein. The table records around 33,000 distinct CDR3 sequences, 5.5% to 7.5% of them present only once. Source material: whole blood. The source is an adult who was a healthcare worker with PCR-confirmed SARS-CoV-2 infection or an uninfected control (not recorded which). Both conserved end residues are part of each CDR3. A D gene is named only where the DNA matches it firmly. Not every row has a clone size; where given, it reads once, few, many or a size class.

TRBV28	NA	TRBJ1-1	many	CASKPPGITEAFF	TGTGCCAGCAAACCCCCAGGGATCACTGAAGCTTTCTTT
TRBV19	NA	TRBJ1-5	few	CASKTDNSNQPQHF	TGTGCCAGTAAGACAGATAATAGCAATCAGCCCCAGCATTTT
TRBV7-9	NA	TRBJ2-1	many	CASSLAGSYNEQFF	TGTGCCAGCAGCTTAGCGGGCTCCTACAATGAGCAGTTCTTC
TRBV6-5	NA	TRBJ2-3	once	CASSPPGVRTQYF	TGTGCCAGCAGCCCCCCCGGGGTTAGAACGCAGTATTTT
TRBV11-2	NA	TRBJ1-1	many	CASSLRVTEAFF	TGTGCCAGCAGCTTAAGGGTTACTGAAGCTTTCTTT
TRBV7-2	NA	TRBJ2-1	many	CASSSDLVQGLEQQFF	TGTGCCAGCAGCTCCGACTTAGTACAGGGACTGGAGCAGCAGTTCTTC
TRBV20-1	TRBD1	TRBJ2-5	many	CSVDRVDQETQYF	TGCAGCGTGGACAGGGTTGACCAAGAGACCCAGTACTTC
TRBV12-3/TRBV12-4	TRBD1	TRBJ2-6	many	CASSFGTGINVLTF	TGTGCCAGCAGTTTTGGGACAGGGATCAACGTCCTGACTTTC
TRBV12-3/TRBV12-4	NA	TRBJ1-1	NA	CASSLAAGNTEAFF	TGTGCCAGCAGTTTGGCCGCCGGGAACACTGAAGCTTTCTTT
TRBV6-6	TRBD1	TRBJ1-1	NA	CASSYSGGQGAGPRTEAFF	TGTGCCAGCAGTTACTCAGGGGGACAGGGGGCCGGGCCAAGGACTGAAGCTTTCTTT